This is a list of T cell receptor beta chains from one sample in a study of cytomegalovirus exposure and HLA in healthy donors. Profiled with immunoSEQ multiplex PCR; TCRdb holds only in-frame clones, not every one. The sample lists nearly 110,000 clones; 74% were seen once. The sequenced material came from PBMCs. The receptors originated from a woman aged 40 to 55 in good health and CMV-seropositive. The conserved cysteine and the conserved F or W are not part of the CDR3 here. The order of the fields is V gene, D gene, CDR3 protein. A D gene is named only where the DNA matches it firmly.

TRBV27 | . | ASCKAGTLGGEQF
TRBV5-4 | TRBD2 | ASSFGEGAYNEQF
TRBV19 | TRBD1 | ASILTGVNYGYT
TRBV28 | TRBD1 | ASSSASGRGLTEAF
TRBV15 | . | ATRHLTNSPLH
TRBV10-2 | . | ASSDREFEAF
TRBV6-5 | . | ASSYDGADYNSPLH
TRBV15 | . | ATSSGQGWHQPQH
TRBV2 | TRBD1 | ASSPGTGSFGGYT
TRBV7-2 | TRBD2 | ASSLFSGGEETQY
TRBV16 | TRBD1 | ASSQLQGISYEQY
TRBV7-2 | . | ASTLPAKNIQY
TRBV2 | . | ASKRYVTSNEQF
TRBV7-3 | TRBD1 | ASSLDRGNTEAF
TRBV7-9 | . | ASSLAAEDSY
TRBV6-6 | . | ASRTSTGSGANVLT
TRBV5-6 | TRBD1 | ASSTGQLNSPLH
TRBV6-6 | . | ASSPRGVMAYEQY
TRBV19 | . | ASSTTRPTRGEKLF
TRBV11-2 | TRBD2 | ASSLVIAGVETQY
TRBV29-1 | . | SVKGQVGSYEQY
TRBV5-1 | TRBD2 | ASSKRTSERETQY